This entry describes one T cell receptor (beta chain). Its antigen remains unknown. This specimen comes from a study of cytomegalovirus exposure and HLA in healthy donors. About the research overall: The 100 to 150 validation repertoires used the same platform as the 650 to 750 first-cohort repertoires, a later analysis reported.

The validation cohort, a group of 100 to 150 subjects, included the donors and was separate from the roughly 620-subject first cohort. Study observations and caveats: 164 TCR beta chains were listed as cytomegalovirus-associated. A subsequent analysis found that TCR clusters from the first cohort also tended to co-occur in the 120 or so validation repertoires, with about 94% of cluster scores above 0.

The protocol was immunoSEQ multiplex PCR, while the TCRdb copy is restricted to in-frame clones and leaves out a portion. The data contain 150,000 to 200,000 clones, approximately 78% of them singletons. Germline V CDR1 and CDR2: MGHRA, YSYEKL. After removal of 4 bases from V and 0 bases from J, the junction contained 14 bases not matched to a gene. This CDR3 comprises 21 residues. The sequence came from a woman under 40 in good health and CMV-seronegative. Sequenced material: PBMCs. The rearrangement uses TRBV4-1 and TRBJ2-1; 14 nucleotides agree with TRBD2. CDR3 loop: CASSPRVMTSGRVSSYNEQFF. The CDR3 bases are TGCGCCAGCAGCCCACGAGTTATGACTAGCGGGAGGGTTAGCTCCTACAATGAGCAGTTCTTC.